These 19 T cell receptor beta chains came from one sample sequenced in a study of CD8+ T cells in alopecia areata. RNA was isolated and reverse transcribed to cDNA, the sequencing template. The assay was immunoSEQ multiplex PCR, and TCRdb's table has in-frame clones only and misses some. Seen here are 180,000 or so clones, about 62% observed once, and the top ten hold more than 5.5%. Treatment given: oral pan-JAK inhibitor, 5-10 mg twice daily. Source: CD4+ T cells sorted from blood, taken at week 24, from a patient treated with tofacitinib. All receptors come from a human donor with alopecia areata.

This chain connects TRBV13 to TRBJ2-5; D unresolved. Germline lookup yields CDR1 PRHDT and CDR2 FYEKMQ (reference sequence). V was clipped by 1 base and J by 3 bases, with 9 bases between them. This CDR3 has 14 amino acids. CDR3 in DNA: TGTGCCAGCAGCTTAGATTCCAGGAAAGAGACCCAGTACTTC. Translation gives CASSLDSRKETQYF.

The chain uses TRBV2 and TRBJ2-3; the match to TRBD2 covers 12 bases. Germline CDR1 and CDR2: SNHLY and FYNNEI. Trimming removed 5 bases from V and 4 bases from J; junction bases left unmatched: 7. The CDR3 is made up of 16 amino acids. As DNA, the CDR3 is TGTGCCAGCAGTTCCCAAGGACTAGCGGGGTCAGATACGCAGTATTTT. The encoded protein is CASSSQGLAGSDTQYF.

This rearrangement joins TRBV30 to TRBJ1-4; no reliable D call. The CDR3 spans 13 residues. Between the trimmed V and J ends, which lost 2 bases and 6 bases, there was a span of 10 bases. Germline CDR1 and CDR2: GTSNPN and SVGIG (reference sequence). Here the CDR3 reads CAWSTRIHEKLFF. The CDR3 region has the DNA TGTGCCTGGAGTACGCGTATTCATGAAAAACTGTTTTTT.

The chain has TRBV30 and TRBJ1-1; D not certain. The V gene's germline CDR1 is GTSNPN and CDR2 SVGIG (reference sequence). Trimming took 7 bases from V and 1 from J, leaving 13 bases between them. This CDR3 comprises 13 residues. The CDR3 coding sequence is TGTGCCTCGACGGAAGGCCCGAACACTGAAGCTTTCTTT. Its translation is CASTEGPNTEAFF.

This clone has just one count. The V gene is TRBV6-1, the J gene TRBJ2-4; possibly TRBD1 or TRBD2 for D (5 bases each). The V gene's germline CDR1 is MNHNS and CDR2 SASEGT. The V and J ends lost 5 bases and 14 bases respectively, with 16 bases between them. This CDR3 contains 12 residues. CDR3 coding DNA: TGTGCCAGCAGTACCCGGGACGGATACGAGTACTTC. It translates to CASSTRDGYEYF.

V usage is TRBV19 and J usage is TRBJ2-2; the D is unclear. V was clipped by 5 bases and J by 1 base, with 14 bases between them. CDR3 length: 16 amino acids. Germline CDR1 LNHDA, CDR2 SQIVND (reference sequence). The CDR3 coding sequence is TGTGCCAGTAGTGTGGACGGACGAGGGAACACCGGGGAGCTGTTTTTT. It encodes CASSVDGRGNTGELFF.

The chain recombines TRBV18 with TRBJ2-2; 7 bases line up with TRBD2. The CDR3 consists of 14 residues. V lost 5 bases and J lost 4; bases outside the gene matches: 4. Germline CDR1 is KGHSH and CDR2 is LQKENI. Written as DNA, the CDR3 is TGTGCCAGCTCATCATCTAGCGGCACCGGGGAGCTGTTTTTT. It encodes CASSSSSGTGELFF.

The V gene is TRBV15, the J gene TRBJ2-7; D call uncertain. CDR3 size: 13 residues. Per germline, CDR1 LNHNV and CDR2 YYDKDF (reference sequence). V dropped 2 bases and J dropped 5 bases, with 10 bases sitting between them. The CDR3 region has the DNA TGTGCCACCAGCAGAATGAGGAGAGACGAGCAGTACTTC. Its protein product is CATSRMRRDEQYF.

In this sample, this clone turned up once. The rearrangement joins TRBV5-1 to TRBJ2-2, with D possibly being TRBD2 (5 bases). Per germline, CDR1 SGHRS and CDR2 YFSETQ. V was shortened by 4 bases and J by 6 bases, with 16 bases between the two germline ends. This CDR3 spans 15 amino acids. The CDR3 sequence is CASSAIKPEAGELFF. Written as DNA, the CDR3 is TGCGCCAGCAGCGCCATAAAACCGGAGGCCGGGGAGCTGTTTTTT. The variable domain in full, completed from reference TRBV5-1 and TRBJ2-2, reads KAGVTQTPRYLIKTRGQQVTLSCSPISGHRSVSWYQQTPGQGLQFLFEYFSETQRNKGNFPGRFSGRQFSNSRSEMNVSTLELGDSALYLCASSAIKPEAGELFFGEGSRLTVL.

V gene TRBV5-1 combines with J gene TRBJ2-7; D is possibly TRBD2 (5 bases). The CDR3 runs to 13 residues. V dropped 0 bases and J dropped 3 bases, with 7 bases sitting between them. Germline V gene lookup returns CDR1 SGHRS and CDR2 YFSETQ. The CDR3 DNA sequence: TGCGCCAGCAGCTTGGGGACTTACTACGAGCAGTACTTC. Amino acids: CASSLGTYYEQYF.

The chain links TRBV5-4 to TRBJ2-6; D gene uncertain. This CDR3 region has 16 residues. CDR1 SGHNT and CDR2 YYREEE come from the germline V gene (reference sequence). The V end was cut by 4 bases, the J end by 0 bases, with 11 bases between. The CDR3 is CASSDFIGSGANVLTF. The CDR3 DNA is TGTGCCAGCAGCGATTTTATCGGCTCTGGGGCCAACGTCCTGACTTTC.

The V and J genes are TRBV10-3 and TRBJ1-1; the D gene is possibly TRBD1 (6 bases). Germline assignment: CDR1 ENHRY and CDR2 SYGVKD. The CDR3 has 17 residues. Trimming cost V 0 bases and J 0 bases, with 14 bases left between them. This CDR3 is CAISESSLGAMNTEAFF. CDR3 bases: TGTGCCATCAGTGAGTCGAGCTTGGGGGCCATGAACACTGAAGCTTTCTTT.

Here the CDR3 reads CASSFRLAGGSVTYEQYF. In DNA, the CDR3 is TGTGCCAGCAGCTTTCGGCTAGCGGGAGGATCGGTAACCTACGAGCAGTACTTC. V gene TRBV5-6 combines with J gene TRBJ2-7; 11 bases map to TRBD2. The CDR3 length is 18 residues. V shed 2 bases and J 2 bases; nucleotides not matched to a gene: 12. Germline V gene sequence: CDR1 SGHDT, CDR2 YYEEEE.

The gene calls are TRBV28 and TRBJ2-1; 11 nucleotides line up with TRBD2. This CDR3 has 16 residues. Trimming cost V 7 bases and J 7 bases; bases outside gene matches: 12. CDR1 MDHEN and CDR2 SYDVKM come from the germline V gene. CDR3 DNA sequence: TGTGCCAGCAAGACTAGCGGGATCGCTTTTGGGAATGAGCAGTTCTTC. Its protein product is CASKTSGIAFGNEQFF.

Only a few counts were recorded for this clone. The chain links TRBV11-2 to TRBJ2-7, with TRBD2 matching 14 bases. Germline V CDR1 and CDR2: SGHAT, FQNNGV. J gave up 4 bases and V 5 bases, and 4 bases lay outside the gene matches. The CDR3 is 15 amino acids. The CDR3 spells CASSPGTSGGYEQYF. As DNA, the CDR3 is TGTGCCAGCAGCCCCGGGACTAGCGGGGGTTACGAGCAGTACTTC.

CDR3 sequence: CASSPRTGENTEAFF. CDR3 bases: TGCGCCAGCAGCCCCCGGACAGGGGAAAACACTGAAGCTTTCTTT. The gene calls are TRBV4-1 and TRBJ1-1; 9 bases agree with TRBD1. Per the germline V gene, CDR1 is MGHRA and CDR2 is YSYEKL. Germline trimming cut 4 bases from V and 2 bases from J; bases unmatched to any gene: 5. This CDR3 comprises 15 residues.

This clone was picked up a small number of times. The CDR3 sequence: CAISDHSDEQFF. Written as DNA, the CDR3 is TGTGCCATCAGTGACCATAGCGACGAGCAGTTCTTC. The gene calls are TRBV10-3 and TRBJ2-1, with D possibly TRBD2 on 5 matching bases. Germline V CDR1 and CDR2: ENHRY, SYGVKD. The CDR3 contains 12 residues. The V end lost 3 bases, the J end lost 10 bases, and 10 bases lay between the germline ends.

This chain uses TRBV7-3 with TRBJ1-2, with a tentative D call TRBD1 (6 bases). V was cut by 5 bases and J by 7 bases, with 20 bases left in between. CDR3 length: 15 amino acids. The germline gives CDR1 SGHTA, CDR2 FQGTGA. DNA for the CDR3: TGTGCCAGCAGCCCCTCGGGTGGGGGCGCGGGTGGCTACACCTTC. This translates into CASSPSGGGAGGYTF.

A single count supports this clone. This sequence joins TRBV7-2 and TRBJ2-1; D is possibly TRBD2 (5 bases). This CDR3 has 13 amino acids. Germline V gene lookup returns CDR1 SGHTA and CDR2 FQGNSA. V lost 5 bases and J 5 bases, leaving 10 bases between the germline ends. The CDR3 here is CASSTGGHNEQFF. Written as DNA, the CDR3 is TGTGCCAGCAGCACCGGAGGCCACAATGAGCAGTTCTTC.